Each of the 23 T cell receptor beta chains below was sequenced from the same sample in a study of CD8 T cells in ankylosing spondylitis. MiXCR, run by TCRdb on the 5' RACE reads, gives a single entry per CDR3 protein. The sample records fewer than 250,000 distinct CDR3 sequences, roughly 24% being singletons. Sequenced sample: blood, either unsorted or a sorted T cell fraction (not recorded which). Source of these receptors: a male donor with ankylosing spondylitis or in good health (not recorded which).

The table lists this clonotype with many counts. This chain links TRBV7-2 with TRBJ2-1; a possible D gene is TRBD2 (5 bases). The CDR3 consists of 14 residues. With 5 bases removed from V and 6 bases from J, the gap between germline ends came to 14 bases. The germline gives CDR1 SGHTA, CDR2 FQGNSA. In nucleotides, the CDR3 is TGTGCCAGCAGCCGCGAACTAGTTTTCAATGAGCAGTTCTTC. This encodes CASSRELVFNEQFF. The full variable domain, completed using reference TRBV7-2 and TRBJ2-1, is GAGVSQSPSNKVTEKGKDVELRCDPISGHTALYWYRQSLGQGLEFLIYFQGNSAPDKSGLPSDRFSAERTGGSVSTLTIQRTQQEDSAVYLCASSRELVFNEQFFGPGTRLTVL.

This clonotype was seen a few times. This chain links TRBV20-1 with TRBJ2-5, with a possible D match to TRBD2 (6 bases). Trimming removed 4 bases from V and 4 bases from J, with 22 bases in between. There are 16 residues in the CDR3. Per the germline V gene, CDR1 is DFQATT and CDR2 is SNEGSKA (reference sequence). CDR3 in amino acids: CSAIGAGRHIGETQYF. CDR3 nucleotide sequence: TGCAGTGCTATTGGGGCGGGACGGCACATTGGAGAGACCCAGTACTTC.

The genes are TRBV7-6 and TRBJ2-5; D is unresolved. The V gene lost 3 bases and the J gene lost 5 bases, with 10 bases spanning the gap. The germline CDR1 and CDR2 sequences are SGHVS and FNYEAQ. The CDR3 has 13 amino acids. The CDR3 is CASSFGRLETQYF. For the CDR3, the DNA is TGTGCCAGCAGCTTTGGCAGACTCGAGACCCAGTACTTC.

As for this clonotype: A much larger clone lies a single base off, so this may be a read error. The V gene is TRBV7-2, the J gene TRBJ2-3; TRBD1 agrees at 7 bases. J gave up 7 bases and V 1 base, and 11 bases lay outside the gene matches. The CDR3 consists of 16 residues. Germline CDR1 and CDR2: SGHTA and FQGNSA. The CDR3 region has the DNA TGTGCCAGCAGCTTAGGAGGGGGCAGAGCACCAAATACGCAGTATTTT. Translation gives CASSLGGGRAPNTQYF.

The chain combines TRBV12-3 or TRBV12-4 with TRBJ2-5, with TRBD1 as a possible D gene (6 bases). This CDR3 is built from 13 residues. Between the trimmed V and J ends, which lost 6 bases and 5 bases, there was a span of 13 bases. The CDR3 is CASRGQLGETQYF. CDR3 in DNA: TGTGCCAGCAGGGGACAACTTGGGGAGACCCAGTACTTC.

This clonotype has at least ten counts. The gene calls are TRBV9 and TRBJ1-5, with D perhaps matching TRBD1 (5 bases). The CDR3 runs 13 residues. In germline, CDR1 is SGDLS, CDR2 YYNGEE. V lost 2 bases and J lost 8, with 11 bases in between. The CDR3 nucleotides read TGTGCCAGCAGCGTGGGGACGGGAGAGCCCCAGCATTTT. Translated, it gives CASSVGTGEPQHF.

This clonotype was seen ten or more times. The CDR3 is CASSLAVTSGTNEQFF. CDR3 sequence (DNA): TGCGCCAGCAGCTTGGCCGTAACTAGCGGGACCAATGAGCAGTTCTTC. The rearrangement links TRBV5-1 to TRBJ2-1; 10 bases map to TRBD2. V gave up 0 bases and J gave up 6 bases; unmatched junction bases: 6. CDR3 length: 16 residues. Germline CDR1 is SGHRS and CDR2 is YFSETQ. The full variable domain, with the rest looked up from reference TRBV5-1 and TRBJ2-1, is KAGVTQTPRYLIKTRGQQVTLSCSPISGHRSVSWYQQTPGQGLQFLFEYFSETQRNKGNFPGRFSGRQFSNSRSEMNVSTLELGDSALYLCASSLAVTSGTNEQFFGPGTRLTVL.

V is TRBV12-3 or TRBV12-4 and J is TRBJ2-3, with TRBD1 identical over 9 bases. The CDR3 has 14 residues. J was trimmed by 4 bases and V by 6 bases; bases with no gene match: 5. CDR3 in DNA: TGTGCCAGCAGCTCCGGACAGGGGCCAGATACGCAGTATTTT. The encoded protein is CASSSGQGPDTQYF.

This clonotype occurred many times. The chain uses TRBV29-1 and TRBJ2-3; perhaps TRBD2 as D (5 bases). Germline CDR1 reads SQVTM; CDR2 reads ANQGSEA. V gave up 3 bases and J gave up 11 bases, with 12 bases separating them. This CDR3 has 11 residues. CDR3 DNA: TGCAGCGTTGATACGACCGCGGGGCAGTATTTT. It encodes CSVDTTAGQYF.

The chain recombines TRBV5-1 with TRBJ1-1; no clear D gene. Looked up from germline, CDR1 is SGHRS and CDR2 is YFSETQ. The CDR3 consists of 12 residues. Trimming left V 7 bases short and J 9 bases short, with 16 bases between. CDR3: CASRTPTSQAFF. The CDR3 bases are TGCGCCAGCCGAACGCCGACTTCTCAAGCTTTCTTT.

The gene calls are TRBV5-5 and TRBJ2-4; no clear D. V was shortened by 0 bases and J by 0 bases, with 10 bases between the two germline ends. Germline CDR1 is SGHKS and CDR2 is YYEKEE (reference sequence). The CDR3 extends over 16 amino acids. CDR3 amino acids: CASSLAGWEAKNIQYF. CDR3 bases: TGTGCCAGCAGCTTGGCCGGATGGGAAGCCAAAAACATTCAGTACTTC.

The sample holds many counts of this clonotype. V and J are TRBV6-5 and TRBJ2-7, with TRBD2 matching 11 bases. CDR1 MNHEY and CDR2 SVGAGI come from the germline V gene. The V gene end was trimmed by 2 bases and the J gene end by 2 bases; junction bases not matched to a gene: 5. The CDR3 is 16 residues long. CDR3 amino acids: CASSYGTSGRTYEQYF. CDR3 nucleotide sequence: TGTGCCAGCAGTTACGGAACTAGCGGGAGAACCTACGAGCAGTACTTC.

This chain uses TRBV29-1 with TRBJ2-3; 8 bases map to TRBD2. V lost 6 bases and J lost 5; bases outside the gene matches: 10. Germline V gene lookup returns CDR1 SQVTM and CDR2 ANQGSEA. CDR3 length: 14 amino acids. This CDR3 is CSVDSGKTRDTQYF. CDR3 bases: TGCAGCGTCGATAGCGGGAAAACTCGAGATACGCAGTATTTT.

This clonotype was observed a few times. J is TRBJ2-1 and V is TRBV7-2; 10 positions agree with TRBD2. V was clipped by 5 bases and J by 8 bases; unmatched bases: 9. CDR3 length equals 15 residues. Per germline, CDR1 SGHTA and CDR2 FQGNSA. The CDR3 DNA is TGTGCCAGCAGCCCAAAGTCGACTAGCGGGTATGAGCAGTTCTTC. This encodes CASSPKSTSGYEQFF. Full variable domain (missing parts from reference TRBV7-2 and TRBJ2-1): GAGVSQSPSNKVTEKGKDVELRCDPISGHTALYWYRQSLGQGLEFLIYFQGNSAPDKSGLPSDRFSAERTGGSVSTLTIQRTQQEDSAVYLCASSPKSTSGYEQFFGPGTRLTVL.

This clonotype was seen repeatedly, ten times or more. The rearrangement uses TRBV15 and TRBJ2-7; possible D gene TRBD1, 5 bases. CDR1 is LNHNV, CDR2 YYDKDF, per germline (reference sequence). The V end lost 1 base, the J end lost 2 bases, and 9 bases lay between the germline ends. This CDR3 has 14 residues. CDR3 nucleotides: TGTGCCACCAGCAGAGCATCCAGGGCCTACGAGCAGTACTTC. Its protein product is CATSRASRAYEQYF.

The rearrangement joins TRBV12-3 or TRBV12-4 to TRBJ2-1, with 9 bases lining up with TRBD2. Losses at the gene ends were 1 base for V and 8 bases for J; bases not matched to a gene: 3. The CDR3 sequence is 14 residues long. CDR3 sequence reads: CASSLVAGEHEQFF. The CDR3 DNA sequence: TGTGCCAGCAGTTTAGTAGCGGGAGAGCATGAGCAGTTCTTC.

The V gene is TRBV20-1, the J gene TRBJ2-1; D unclear. Deletions cut 3 bases from V and 5 bases from J, with 11 bases between. Germline CDR1 DFQATT, CDR2 SNEGSKA (reference sequence). The CDR3 extends over 13 amino acids. CDR3 nucleotides: TGCAGTGCTAGTTTTGGAGCCCACAATGAGCAGTTCTTC. Translating gives CSASFGAHNEQFF.

J is TRBJ1-5 and V is TRBV12-3 or TRBV12-4; a weak D match, TRBD1 (6 bases). The V and J ends lost 3 bases and 3 bases respectively, with 12 bases between them. The CDR3 is 15 amino acids. CDR3 coding DNA: TGTGCCAGCAGTTTCGCGGACAGAGACAATCAGCCCCAGCATTTT. This translates into CASSFADRDNQPQHF.

This chain uses TRBV20-1 with TRBJ2-7; the match to TRBD2 covers 7 bases. Germline V gene sequence: CDR1 DFQATT, CDR2 SNEGSKA (reference sequence). V gave up 2 bases and J gave up 6 bases; unmatched junction bases: 10. This CDR3 spans 14 amino acids. CDR3 residues: CSARSPQPGGEQYF. The DNA for the CDR3 is TGCAGTGCTAGATCCCCCCAGCCGGGGGGCGAGCAGTACTTC.

This clonotype appeared many times. CDR3 DNA: TGTGCCATCAGTAACCCCGAGACAGGGGGGAACATTCAGTACTTC. Protein product: CAISNPETGGNIQYF. The chain uses TRBV10-3 and TRBJ2-4, with 9 bases aligning to TRBD1. The CDR3 spans 15 residues. Per the germline V gene, CDR1 is ENHRY and CDR2 is SYGVKD. Trimming took 5 bases from V and 7 from J; bases not matched to a gene: 9.

This clonotype was recorded at least ten times. The rearrangement joins TRBV5-1 to TRBJ1-6; 7 bases align to TRBD1. There are 17 residues in the CDR3. V lost 2 bases and J lost 8; bases outside the gene matches: 13. Germline values: CDR1 SGHRS, CDR2 YFSETQ. CDR3 DNA sequence: TGCGCCAGCAGCTTAAAGCCAACAGGGGAGAAGTATTCACCCCTCCACTTT. Protein product: CASSLKPTGEKYSPLHF. The variable domain in full, with the rest retrieved from reference TRBV5-1 and TRBJ1-6, is KAGVTQTPRYLIKTRGQQVTLSCSPISGHRSVSWYQQTPGQGLQFLFEYFSETQRNKGNFPGRFSGRQFSNSRSEMNVSTLELGDSALYLCASSLKPTGEKYSPLHFGNGTRLTVT.

There are many counts of this clonotype. The gene calls are TRBV25-1 and TRBJ1-1; TRBD1 matches 9 bases. Trimming took 5 bases from V and 7 from J; bases not matched to a gene: 14. CDR3 length: 16 amino acids. Germline CDR1 is MGHDK and CDR2 is SYGVNS. CDR3 loop: CASSTQWGQGDYEAFF. The CDR3 DNA follows: TGTGCCAGCAGTACCCAATGGGGACAGGGAGACTATGAAGCTTTCTTT.

This clonotype has ten or more counts. The chain couples TRBV5-1 to TRBJ2-7; 10 positions match TRBD1. The CDR3 has 14 residues. V shed 6 bases and J 2 bases; nucleotides not matched to a gene: 5. The germline gives CDR1 SGHRS, CDR2 YFSETQ. CDR3 sequence reads: CASNYGQGAYEQYF. The DNA for the CDR3 is TGCGCCAGCAACTACGGACAGGGGGCCTACGAGCAGTACTTC.